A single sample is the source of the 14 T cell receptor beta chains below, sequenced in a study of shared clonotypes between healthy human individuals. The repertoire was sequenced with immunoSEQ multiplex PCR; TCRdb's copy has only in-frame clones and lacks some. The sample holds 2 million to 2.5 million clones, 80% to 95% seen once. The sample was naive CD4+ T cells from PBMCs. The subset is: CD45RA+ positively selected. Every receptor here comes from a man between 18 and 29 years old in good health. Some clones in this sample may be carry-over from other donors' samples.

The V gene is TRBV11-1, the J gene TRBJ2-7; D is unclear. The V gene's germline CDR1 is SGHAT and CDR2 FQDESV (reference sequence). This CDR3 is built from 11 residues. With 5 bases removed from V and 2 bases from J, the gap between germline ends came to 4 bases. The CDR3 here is CASSTTYEQYF. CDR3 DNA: TGTGCCAGCAGCACCACCTACGAGCAGTACTTC.

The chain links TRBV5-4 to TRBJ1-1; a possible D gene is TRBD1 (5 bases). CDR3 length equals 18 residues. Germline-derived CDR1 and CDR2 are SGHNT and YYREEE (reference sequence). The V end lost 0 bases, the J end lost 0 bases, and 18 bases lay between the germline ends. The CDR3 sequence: CASSLAPGRANLNTEAFF. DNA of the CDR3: TGTGCCAGCAGCTTGGCCCCCGGCAGGGCAAACCTGAACACTGAAGCTTTCTTT.

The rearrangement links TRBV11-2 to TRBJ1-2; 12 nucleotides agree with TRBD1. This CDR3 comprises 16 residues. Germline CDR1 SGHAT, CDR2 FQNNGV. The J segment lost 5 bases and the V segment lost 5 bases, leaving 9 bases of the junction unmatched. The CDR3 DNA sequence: TGTGCCAGCAGCCTGGGACAGGGGGCCATAAATTATGGCTACACCTTC. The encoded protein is CASSLGQGAINYGYTF.

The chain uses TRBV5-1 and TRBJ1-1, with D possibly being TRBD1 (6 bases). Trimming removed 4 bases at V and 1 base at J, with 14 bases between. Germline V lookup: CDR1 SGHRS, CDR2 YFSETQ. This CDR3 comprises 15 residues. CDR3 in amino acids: CASSTTTGANTEAFF. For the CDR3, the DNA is TGCGCCAGCAGCACGACGACAGGAGCGAACACTGAAGCTTTCTTT. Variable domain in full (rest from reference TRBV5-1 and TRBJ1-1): KAGVTQTPRYLIKTRGQQVTLSCSPISGHRSVSWYQQTPGQGLQFLFEYFSETQRNKGNFPGRFSGRQFSNSRSEMNVSTLELGDSALYLCASSTTTGANTEAFFGQGTRLTVV.

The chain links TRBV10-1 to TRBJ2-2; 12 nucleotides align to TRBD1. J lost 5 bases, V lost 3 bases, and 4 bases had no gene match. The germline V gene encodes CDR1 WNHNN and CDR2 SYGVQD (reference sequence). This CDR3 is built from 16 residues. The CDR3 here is CASSDPGQGATGELFF. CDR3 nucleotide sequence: TGCGCCAGCAGTGATCCGGGACAGGGGGCGACCGGGGAGCTGTTTTTT.

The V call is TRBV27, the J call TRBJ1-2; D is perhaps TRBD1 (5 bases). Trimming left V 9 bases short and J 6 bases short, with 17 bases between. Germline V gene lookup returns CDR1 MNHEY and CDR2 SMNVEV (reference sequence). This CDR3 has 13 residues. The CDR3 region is CASPRRRGHGYTF. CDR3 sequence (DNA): TGTGCCAGTCCTAGGAGAAGGGGCCATGGCTACACCTTC.

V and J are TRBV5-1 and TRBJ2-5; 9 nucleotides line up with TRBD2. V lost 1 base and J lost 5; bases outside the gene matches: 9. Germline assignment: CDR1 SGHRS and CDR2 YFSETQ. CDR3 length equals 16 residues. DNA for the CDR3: TGCGCCAGCAGCTTGAGGCCTAGCGGGACGTGGGAGACCCAGTACTTC. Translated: CASSLRPSGTWETQYF.

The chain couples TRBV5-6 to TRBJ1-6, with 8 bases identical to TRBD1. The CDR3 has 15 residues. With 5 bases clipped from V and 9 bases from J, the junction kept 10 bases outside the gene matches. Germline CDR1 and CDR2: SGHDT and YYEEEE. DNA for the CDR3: TGTGCCAGCAGACTCCTGGGACAGGCGGCTTCACCCCTCCACTTT. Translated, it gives CASRLLGQAASPLHF. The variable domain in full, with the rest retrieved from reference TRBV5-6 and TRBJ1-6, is DAGVTQSPTHLIKTRGQQVTLRCSPKSGHDTVSWYQQALGQGPQFIFQYYEEEERQRGNFPDRFSGHQFPNYSSELNVNALLLGDSALYLCASRLLGQAASPLHFGNGTRLTVT.

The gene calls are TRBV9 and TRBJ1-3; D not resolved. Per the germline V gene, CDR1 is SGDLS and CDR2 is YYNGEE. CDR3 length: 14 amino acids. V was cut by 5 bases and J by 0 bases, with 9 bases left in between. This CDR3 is CASSEYYSGNTIYF. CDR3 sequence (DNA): TGTGCCAGCAGTGAATACTACTCTGGAAACACCATATATTTT. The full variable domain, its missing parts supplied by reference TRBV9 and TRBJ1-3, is DSGVTQTPKHLITATGQRVTLRCSPRSGDLSVYWYQQSLDQGLQFLIQYYNGEERAKGNILERFSAQQFPDLHSELNLSSLELGDSALYFCASSEYYSGNTIYFGEGSWLTVV.

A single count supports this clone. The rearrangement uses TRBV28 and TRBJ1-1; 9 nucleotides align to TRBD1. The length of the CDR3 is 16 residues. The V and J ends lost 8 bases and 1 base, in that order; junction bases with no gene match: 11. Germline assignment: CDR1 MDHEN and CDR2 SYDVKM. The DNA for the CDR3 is TGTGCCAGCCGATCTGCCCCGGGACAGGGGAACACTGAAGCTTTCTTT. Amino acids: CASRSAPGQGNTEAFF.

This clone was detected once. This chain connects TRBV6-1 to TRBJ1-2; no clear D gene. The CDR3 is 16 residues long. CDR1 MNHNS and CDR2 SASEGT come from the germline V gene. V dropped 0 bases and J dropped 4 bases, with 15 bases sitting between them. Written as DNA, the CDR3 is TGTGCCAGCAGTGAAGCGTGGGTCGCCGGAATCTATGGCTACACCTTC. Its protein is CASSEAWVAGIYGYTF.

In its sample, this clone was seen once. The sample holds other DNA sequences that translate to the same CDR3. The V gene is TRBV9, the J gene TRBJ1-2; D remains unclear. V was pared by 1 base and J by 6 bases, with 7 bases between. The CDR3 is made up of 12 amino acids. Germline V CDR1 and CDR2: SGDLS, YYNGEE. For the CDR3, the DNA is TGTGCCAGCAGCGTAACCGGGAATGGCTACACCTTC. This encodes CASSVTGNGYTF.

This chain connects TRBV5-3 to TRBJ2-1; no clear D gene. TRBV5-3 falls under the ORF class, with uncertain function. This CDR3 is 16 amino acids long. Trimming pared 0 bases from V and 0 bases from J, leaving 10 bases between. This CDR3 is CARSLVPRASYNEQFF. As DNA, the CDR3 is TGTGCCAGAAGCTTGGTTCCCCGCGCCTCCTACAATGAGCAGTTCTTC.

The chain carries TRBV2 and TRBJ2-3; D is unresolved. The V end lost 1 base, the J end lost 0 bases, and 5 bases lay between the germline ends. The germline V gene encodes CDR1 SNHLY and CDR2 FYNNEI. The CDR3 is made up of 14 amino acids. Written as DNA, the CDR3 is TGTGCCAGCAGTGAAGATTTTAGCACAGATACGCAGTATTTT. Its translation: CASSEDFSTDTQYF.